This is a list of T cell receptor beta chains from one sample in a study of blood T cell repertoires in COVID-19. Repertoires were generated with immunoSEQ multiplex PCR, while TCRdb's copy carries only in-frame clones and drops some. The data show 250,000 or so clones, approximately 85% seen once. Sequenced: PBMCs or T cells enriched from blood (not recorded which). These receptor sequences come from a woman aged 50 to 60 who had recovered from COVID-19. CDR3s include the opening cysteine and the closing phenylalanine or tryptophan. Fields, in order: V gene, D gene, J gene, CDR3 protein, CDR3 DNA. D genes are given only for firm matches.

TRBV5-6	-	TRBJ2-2	CASSLFWGRAGELFF	TGTGCCAGCAGCTTGTTCTGGGGGCGAGCCGGGGAGCTGTTTTTT
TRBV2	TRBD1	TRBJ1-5	CASKQGRGQPQHF	TGTGCCAGCAAACAGGGGCGAGGACAGCCCCAGCATTTT
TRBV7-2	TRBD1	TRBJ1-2	CASSIGTGVYGYTF	TGTGCCAGCAGTATAGGGACAGGGGTCTATGGCTACACCTTC
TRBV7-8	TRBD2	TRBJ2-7	CASSFLAGTYEQYF	TGTGCCAGCAGCTTTTTAGCGGGGACCTACGAGCAGTACTTC
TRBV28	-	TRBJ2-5	CASSRLPQTETQYF	TGTGCCAGCAGTAGACTCCCCCAAACGGAGACCCAGTACTTC
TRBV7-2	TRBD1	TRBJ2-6	CASNRGDGANVLTF	TGTGCCTCGAACAGGGGAGATGGGGCCAACGTCCTGACTTTC
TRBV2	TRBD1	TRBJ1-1	CASQDRVNTEAFF	TGTGCCAGCCAGGACAGGGTGAACACTGAAGCTTTCTTT
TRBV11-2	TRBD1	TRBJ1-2	CASSFSGTVNYGYTF	TGTGCCAGCAGCTTCTCTGGGACAGTTAACTATGGCTACACCTTC
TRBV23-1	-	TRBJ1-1	CASSQSTDRKNTEAFF	TGCGCCAGCAGTCAATCGACGGACAGAAAGAACACTGAAGCTTTCTTT
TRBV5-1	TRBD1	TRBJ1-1	CASSYRTGTMNTEAFF	TGCGCCAGCAGCTATAGGACAGGGACCATGAACACTGAAGCTTTCTTT
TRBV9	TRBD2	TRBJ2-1	CASSVVSSGYNEQFF	TGTGCCAGCAGCGTAGTATCTAGCGGCTACAATGAGCAGTTCTTC
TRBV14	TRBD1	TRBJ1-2	CASSQMTGTYGYTF	TGTGCCAGCAGCCAGATGACAGGGACCTATGGCTACACCTTC
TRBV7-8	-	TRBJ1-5	CASSFGRRGGNQPQHF	TGTGCCAGCAGCTTTGGTAGGAGGGGAGGCAATCAGCCCCAGCATTTT
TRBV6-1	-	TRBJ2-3	CASSEPSGGGGTQYF	TGTGCCAGCAGTGAACCTTCGGGAGGGGGCGGTACGCAGTATTTT
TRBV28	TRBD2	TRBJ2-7	CASIAGGRHYEQYF	TGTGCCAGCATCGCGGGGGGGCGTCACTACGAGCAGTACTTC
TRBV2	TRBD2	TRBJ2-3	CASSESYRTSGKYF	TGTGCCAGCAGTGAATCATACCGGACTAGCGGCAAGTATTTT